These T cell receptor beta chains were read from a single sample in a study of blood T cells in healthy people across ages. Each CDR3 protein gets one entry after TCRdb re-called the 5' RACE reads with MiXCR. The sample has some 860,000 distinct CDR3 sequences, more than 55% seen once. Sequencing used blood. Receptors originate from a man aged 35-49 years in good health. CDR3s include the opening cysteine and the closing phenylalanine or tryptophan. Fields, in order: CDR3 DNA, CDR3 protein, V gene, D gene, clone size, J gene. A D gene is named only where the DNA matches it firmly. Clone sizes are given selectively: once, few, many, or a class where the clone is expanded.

TGCGCCAGCAGCCATGGGCCTGCGGGACAGTCCTACGAGCAGTACTTC	CASSHGPAGQSYEQYF	TRBV4-1	-	few	TRBJ2-7
TGTGCCAGCAGTTTATACAGCCTAGCCAAAAACATTCAGTACTTC	CASSLYSLAKNIQYF	TRBV28	-	-	TRBJ2-4
TGCAGTGCTAGGGGACAGGGGATTAAAGAGACCCAGTACTTC	CSARGQGIKETQYF	TRBV20-1	TRBD1	-	TRBJ2-5
TGTGCCATCACTTCGGAGACAGGGAGCACCTACAATGAGCAGTTCTTC	CAITSETGSTYNEQFF	TRBV10-3	TRBD1	-	TRBJ2-1
TGTGCCAGCAGCCAACAGGGCCTCGGGACTAACTTGCAGTATTTT	CASSQQGLGTNLQYF	TRBV7-2	-	-	TRBJ2-3
TGTGCCAGCAGCCCGGATAAAAATCAGCCCCAGCATTTT	CASSPDKNQPQHF	TRBV3-1	-	-	TRBJ1-5
TGTGCCAGCAGCCCCACCTATTCCGACCCCTACAATGAGCAGTTCTTC	CASSPTYSDPYNEQFF	TRBV9	-	-	TRBJ2-1
TGTGCCACCAGCAGAGATCGGAACAGGGCAGGAGAGCAGTACTTC	CATSRDRNRAGEQYF	TRBV15	-	few	TRBJ2-7
TGTGCCAGCAGCTTAAACTTGGGACAGCCCACAGATACGCAGTATTTT	CASSLNLGQPTDTQYF	TRBV7-3	TRBD1	-	TRBJ2-3
TGTGCCATCAGTGATGCAGGGGAAGAGACCCAGTACTTC	CAISDAGEETQYF	TRBV10-3	-	few	TRBJ2-5
TGTGCCAGCAGTAAGGACACGGCTCGGGTGACCCAGTACTTC	CASSKDTARVTQYF	TRBV12-3/TRBV12-4	-	-	TRBJ2-5
TGTGCCAGCAGCCCCGGGACACCCAGCTCTGGGGCCAACGTCCTGACTTTC	CASSPGTPSSGANVLTF	TRBV5-6	-	-	TRBJ2-6
TGCGCCAGCAGCTCGGGGCCCCTGGCCGGGGAGCTGTTTTTT	CASSSGPLAGELFF	TRBV4-1	-	-	TRBJ2-2
TGTGCCAGCAGCGGGACAGGGGTAGGGAATGAGCAGTACTTC	CASSGTGVGNEQYF	TRBV7-3	TRBD1	-	TRBJ2-5
TGCAGTGCTGAGCCGATGACAGGGGAGGCAGGAGGCTACACCTTC	CSAEPMTGEAGGYTF	TRBV20-1	TRBD1	-	TRBJ1-2
TGTGCCAGCAGCTACTGGACTAGCGGGAGCTCCTACGAGCAGTACTTC	CASSYWTSGSSYEQYF	TRBV7-9	TRBD2	-	TRBJ2-7
TGCGCCAGCAGCCCCCACCGGGACAGACTCACAGATACGCAGTATTTT	CASSPHRDRLTDTQYF	TRBV4-3	TRBD1	few	TRBJ2-3
TGTGCCAGCAGCTTAGCGCTGAGCGGGAGAGGGTTCGGGAATGAGCAGTTCTTC	CASSLALSGRGFGNEQFF	TRBV7-2	TRBD2	once	TRBJ2-1
TGCAGCGTTGATGTCCAAGGGATAGAGACCCAGTACTTC	CSVDVQGIETQYF	TRBV29-1	-	-	TRBJ2-5
TGTGCCATCAGTGAGGGGATGGCAGGGGCAACCTACGAGCAGTACTTC	CAISEGMAGATYEQYF	TRBV10-3	-	once	TRBJ2-7
TGTGCCAGCAGCTCCCGGCTAGCGGGGTTCGCAGATACGCAGTATTTT	CASSSRLAGFADTQYF	TRBV7-2	TRBD2	-	TRBJ2-3
TGTGCCACCAGTGTGGCAGAGAGGTATGGCTACACCTTC	CATSVAERYGYTF	TRBV24-1	-	-	TRBJ1-2
TGTGCCAGCAGTTTATTCGGGATAAGGGGATCTGGGGCCAACGTCCTGACTTTC	CASSLFGIRGSGANVLTF	TRBV27	-	-	TRBJ2-6
TGTGCCGGAGGTACATACACCTTC	CAGGTYTF	TRBV30	-	-	TRBJ1-2
TGCAGCGTTAACAGGGGATCCGCCTACGAGCAGTACTTC	CSVNRGSAYEQYF	TRBV29-1	TRBD1	-	TRBJ2-7
TGTGCCAGCAGCTCCCATTCGGGACCGGTAGGGACCCAGTACTTC	CASSSHSGPVGTQYF	TRBV7-9	-	-	TRBJ2-5
TGTGCCACCAGCAAGGGCCGCAGGGACACTGAAGCTTTCTTT	CATSKGRRDTEAFF	TRBV15	-	-	TRBJ1-1
TGTGCCAGCAGCCCTCGACTAGCGGGTAATGAGCAGTACTTC	CASSPRLAGNEQYF	TRBV7-9	TRBD2	-	TRBJ2-5
TGTGCCACCAGCAGAGACACAGCAGATACGCAGTATTTT	CATSRDTADTQYF	TRBV15	-	-	TRBJ2-3
TGTGCCAGCAGTCACCTTAACGTGGGTACGCAGTATTTT	CASSHLNVGTQYF	TRBV14	-	-	TRBJ2-3
TGCAGTGCCCCTGGACTAGCGGGAGGATTCATTATGGAGCAGTTCTTC	CSAPGLAGGFIMEQFF	TRBV20-1	TRBD2	-	TRBJ2-1
TGTGCCAGCATGCCCGGAGGGGATACGCAGTATTTT	CASMPGGDTQYF	TRBV7-9	-	-	TRBJ2-3
TGTGCCAGCAGCCAGACATCGGGTAGCGGGCGTTACGAGCAGTACTTC	CASSQTSGSGRYEQYF	TRBV7-2	TRBD2	many	TRBJ2-7
TGTGCCAGCAGCCCTGGGGGACCGCTCTCTGGGGCCAACGTCCTGACTTTC	CASSPGGPLSGANVLTF	TRBV13	-	many	TRBJ2-6
TGTGCCAGCAGTCCTGCGAGGACCCCGGGACCCGGGGAGCCGTTTTTT	CASSPARTPGPGEPFF	TRBV27	-	-	TRBJ2-2
TGTGCCAGCAGTTACGGCAGCCTGAACACTGAAGCTTTCTTT	CASSYGSLNTEAFF	TRBV6-2/TRBV6-3	-	-	TRBJ1-1
TGTGCCAGCATTTCGCACGGGGACCCCCAAGGCAATCAGCCCCAGCATTTT	CASISHGDPQGNQPQHF	TRBV28	-	-	TRBJ1-5
TGCGCCAGCAGTCCTGCAGGGACGGACAATGAGCAGTTCTTC	CASSPAGTDNEQFF	TRBV10-2	-	-	TRBJ2-1
TGTGCCAGCAGGCTACCCTTCGGTACGCAGTATTTT	CASRLPFGTQYF	TRBV27	-	-	TRBJ2-3
TGTGCCAGCAACGTGCGGACAGCTTCAACCCCAGCCAAAAACATTCAGTACTTC	CASNVRTASTPAKNIQYF	TRBV6-2/TRBV6-3	-	-	TRBJ2-4
TGTGCCAGCACTCCTCTCGGGGGGTACTACGAGCAGTACTTC	CASTPLGGYYEQYF	TRBV28	TRBD2	-	TRBJ2-7
TGTGCCAGCAGCGTTACTAGCGGCACAGATACGCAGTATTTT	CASSVTSGTDTQYF	TRBV7-3	TRBD2	-	TRBJ2-3
TGTGCCAGCAGCATGACTTCCGGGACAGGGCTAGGCTACACCTTC	CASSMTSGTGLGYTF	TRBV6-2/TRBV6-3	TRBD1	-	TRBJ1-2
TGTGCCATCAGTGAGGTTAACAATGAGCAGTTCTTC	CAISEVNNEQFF	TRBV10-3	-	-	TRBJ2-1
TGCGCCAGCAGCCAAGATGTTGGAGTCAGAAGTAACTATGGCTACACCTTC	CASSQDVGVRSNYGYTF	TRBV4-3	-	-	TRBJ1-2
TGTGCCAGCAGCGAACAGGGGTTAAGTGGGGCCAACGTCCTGACTTTC	CASSEQGLSGANVLTF	TRBV7-6	TRBD1	-	TRBJ2-6
TGCGCCAGCAGCCAAGAAGCAGACGGGATACAGTACTTC	CASSQEADGIQYF	TRBV4-3	-	-	TRBJ2-7
TGTGCCAGCAGTCCAGGGGGTGTAAAAAACACTGAAGCTTTCTTT	CASSPGGVKNTEAFF	TRBV6-5	TRBD1	-	TRBJ1-1
TGTGCCAGCAGGCCGGGACAGGGGATCAACGAGCAGTACTTC	CASRPGQGINEQYF	TRBV2	TRBD1	-	TRBJ2-7
TGCAGTGCCAAAAGGGACTACCTTGGCGAGCAGTACTTC	CSAKRDYLGEQYF	TRBV20-1	TRBD2	-	TRBJ2-7
TGCAGCGCGCGGGGGACCCTAGAATCCACAGATACGCAGTATTTT	CSARGTLESTDTQYF	TRBV29-1	TRBD2	-	TRBJ2-3
TGCAGTGCGGTTAGGGACACTGGTACAGATACGCAGTATTTT	CSAVRDTGTDTQYF	TRBV20-1	-	many	TRBJ2-3
TGTGCCAGCAGCGTAGTACGCGCCCGCTCTGGGGCCAACGTCCTGACTTTC	CASSVVRARSGANVLTF	TRBV9	-	-	TRBJ2-6